This entry lists 5 T cell receptor beta chains sequenced from one sample in a study of cytomegalovirus exposure and HLA in healthy donors. The study ran its PCR with 60 Vbeta and 13 Jbeta primers. Only in-frame clones appear in the TCRdb table, and some are missing; sequencing was by immunoSEQ multiplex PCR. This sample has roughly 220,000 clones, with about 81% found just once. Sample: PBMCs. Receptors were obtained from a woman aged 40 to 49 in good health and CMV-seronegative.

This chain uses TRBV2 with TRBJ1-4, with D possibly matching TRBD1 (6 bases). The CDR3 has 15 residues. Germline V gene data show CDR1 as SNHLY and CDR2 as FYNNEI. V lost 9 bases and J lost 0, with 14 bases in between. CDR3 nucleotide sequence: TGTGCCAGTGCGGCAGGGGTTGCAACTAATGAAAAACTGTTTTTT. This sequence encodes CASAAGVATNEKLFF.

V is TRBV5-4 and J is TRBJ1-5; D is perhaps TRBD1 (5 bases). Germline CDR1 reads SGHNT; CDR2 reads YYREEE (reference sequence). The CDR3 is 14 residues long. V dropped 4 bases and J dropped 4 bases, with 12 bases sitting between them. The CDR3 DNA reads as TGTGCCAGCAGCGATCAGGGTTATAATCAGCCCCAGCATTTT. This translates into CASSDQGYNQPQHF.

The chain employs TRBV11-2 and TRBJ2-7; the match to TRBD2 covers 11 bases. The CDR3 is 14 amino acids. Germline trimming cut 3 bases from V and 4 bases from J; bases unmatched to any gene: 2. Germline V gene data show CDR1 as SGHAT and CDR2 as FQNNGV. CDR3 in amino acids: CASSFSGRVYEQYF. In DNA, the CDR3 is TGTGCCAGCAGCTTTAGCGGGAGGGTGTACGAGCAGTACTTC.

The chain couples TRBV5-6 to TRBJ2-7, with 8 bases fitting TRBD1. Germline-derived CDR1 and CDR2 are SGHDT and YYEEEE. This CDR3 is built from 14 residues. With 8 bases clipped from V and 3 bases from J, the junction kept 10 bases outside the gene matches. CDR3: CASSATGVFYEQYF. The DNA for the CDR3 is TGTGCCAGTTCCGCGACAGGGGTGTTCTACGAGCAGTACTTC.

V is TRBV5-6 and J is TRBJ2-1; D possibly corresponds to TRBD1 (6 bases). The germline V gene encodes CDR1 SGHDT and CDR2 YYEEEE. The CDR3 runs to 17 residues. The germline V and J ends were trimmed by 2 bases and 1 base, with 16 bases remaining between them. CDR3 protein: CASSLTGPRGSYNEQFF. The CDR3, as DNA: TGTGCCAGCAGCTTAACTGGACCTAGGGGGTCCTACAATGAGCAGTTCTTC.